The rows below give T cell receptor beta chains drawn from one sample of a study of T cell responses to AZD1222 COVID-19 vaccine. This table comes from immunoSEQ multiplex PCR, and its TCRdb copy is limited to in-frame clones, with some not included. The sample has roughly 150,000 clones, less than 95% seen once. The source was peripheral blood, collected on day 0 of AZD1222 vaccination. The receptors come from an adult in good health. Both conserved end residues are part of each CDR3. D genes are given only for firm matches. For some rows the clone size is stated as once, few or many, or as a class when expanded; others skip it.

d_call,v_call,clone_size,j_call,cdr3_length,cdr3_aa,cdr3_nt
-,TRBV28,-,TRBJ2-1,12,CASSFSWGTGFF,TGTGCCAGCAGTTTCTCTTGGGGTACTGGGTTCTTC
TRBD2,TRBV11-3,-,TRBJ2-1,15,CASSLGSGRAGEQFF,TGTGCCAGCAGCTTAGGGAGCGGGAGGGCCGGCGAGCAGTTCTTC
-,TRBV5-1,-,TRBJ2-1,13,CASSFGGTNEQFF,TGCGCCAGCAGCTTTGGCGGGACCAATGAGCAGTTCTTC
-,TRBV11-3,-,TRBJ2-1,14,CASSSGSTRVGQFF,TGTGCCAGCAGCTCCGGTTCGACTAGAGTGGGGCAGTTCTTC
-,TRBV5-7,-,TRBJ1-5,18,CASRIRETGFSTDQPQHF,TGTGCCAGCAGGATTAGGGAAACCGGGTTTTCAACGGATCAGCCCCAGCATTTT
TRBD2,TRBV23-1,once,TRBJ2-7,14,CASKGGRSTYEQYF,TGCGCCAGCAAAGGCGGGAGGTCGACCTACGAGCAGTACTTC
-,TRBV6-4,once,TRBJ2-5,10,CARGKKTQYF,TGTGCCAGGGGAAAAAAGACCCAGTACTTC
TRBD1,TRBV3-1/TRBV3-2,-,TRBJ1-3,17,CASSPRDRGLSGNTIYF,TGTGCCAGCAGCCCCCGGGACAGGGGGCTCTCTGGAAACACCATATATTTT
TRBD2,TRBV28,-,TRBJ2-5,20,CASSTRHRTSGRERRETQYF,TGTGCCAGCAGTACACGCCACAGGACTAGCGGGAGGGAGAGAAGGGAGACCCAGTACTTC
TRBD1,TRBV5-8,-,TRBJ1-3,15,CASSPDRVAGNTIYF,TGTGCCAGCAGCCCGGACAGGGTGGCTGGAAACACCATATATTTT
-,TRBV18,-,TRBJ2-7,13,CASSPPAPTIQYF,TGTGCCAGCTCACCACCGGCCCCGACTATACAGTACTTC
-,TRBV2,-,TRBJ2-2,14,CASSWGVNTGELFF,TGTGCCAGCAGCTGGGGGGTTAACACCGGGGAGCTGTTTTTT
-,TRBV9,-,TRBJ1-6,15,CASSVEGSYNSPLHF,TGTGCCAGCAGCGTAGAGGGGTCCTATAATTCACCCCTCCACTTT
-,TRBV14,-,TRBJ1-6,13,CASSQRVGGFLHF,TGTGCCAGCAGCCAAAGGGTCGGGGGCTTCCTCCACTTT
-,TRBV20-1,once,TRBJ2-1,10,CSAWGDEQFF,TGCAGTGCTTGGGGGGATGAGCAGTTCTTC
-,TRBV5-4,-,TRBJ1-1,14,CASSLEWGNTEAFF,TGTGCCAGCAGCTTGGAATGGGGGAACACTGAAGCTTTCTTT
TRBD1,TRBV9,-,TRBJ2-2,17,CASSVGYRGLNTGELFF,TGTGCCAGCAGCGTAGGATACAGGGGGTTAAACACCGGGGAGCTGTTTTTT
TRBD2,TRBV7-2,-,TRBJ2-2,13,CASSSTSAWQLFF,TGTGCCAGCAGCTCGACTAGCGCATGGCAGCTGTTTTTT
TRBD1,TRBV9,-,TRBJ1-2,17,CASSARTGGGVNYGYTF,TGTGCCAGCAGCGCCCGGACAGGCGGGGGGGTTAACTATGGCTACACCTTC
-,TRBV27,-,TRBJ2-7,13,CASSQDHTYEQYF,TGTGCCAGCAGCCAGGACCATACCTACGAGCAGTACTTC
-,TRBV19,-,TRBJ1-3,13,CASSIDPARTIYF,TGTGCCAGTAGTATAGACCCCGCCCGCACCATATATTTT
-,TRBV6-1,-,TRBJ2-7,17,CASSEVIEKGWGYEQYF,TGTGCCAGCAGTGAAGTTATCGAAAAGGGATGGGGCTACGAGCAGTACTTC
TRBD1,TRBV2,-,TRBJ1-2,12,CASRGTGDGYTF,TGTGCCAGCAGGGGGACAGGGGATGGCTACACCTTC
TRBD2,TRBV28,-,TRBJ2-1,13,CASSPSGIHEQFF,TGTGCCAGCAGTCCTAGCGGGATCCATGAGCAGTTCTTC
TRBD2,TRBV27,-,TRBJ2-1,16,CASSLSSAGVINEQFF,TGTGCCAGCAGTTTATCCTCAGCGGGAGTCATCAATGAGCAGTTCTTC
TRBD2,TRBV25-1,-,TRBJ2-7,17,CASSEGIAGVGHYEQYF,TGTGCCAGCAGTGAAGGAATAGCGGGAGTAGGCCACTACGAGCAGTACTTC
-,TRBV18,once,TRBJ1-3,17,CASSPGVTTLWGNTIYF,TGTGCCAGCTCACCAGGCGTGACAACTCTCTGGGGAAACACCATATATTTT
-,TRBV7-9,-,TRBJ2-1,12,CASSLTADEQFF,TGTGCCAGCAGCTTGACAGCGGATGAGCAGTTCTTC
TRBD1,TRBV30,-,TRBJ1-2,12,CAWSDRAEGYTF,TGTGCCTGGAGCGACAGGGCGGAGGGCTACACCTTC
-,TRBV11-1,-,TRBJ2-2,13,CASSLEWTGELFF,TGTGCCAGCAGCTTAGAATGGACCGGGGAGCTGTTTTTT
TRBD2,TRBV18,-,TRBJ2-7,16,CASSLGAGTSFGEQYF,TGTGCCAGCTCACTCGGAGCCGGGACTAGCTTCGGCGAGCAGTACTTC